This T cell receptor beta chain is from a study of PD-L1 blockade in urothelial cancer. About the research overall: The year 2014 saw patients start atezolizumab, 1,200 mg intravenously every 3 weeks. Samples came from 3 weeks, at the second dose, and 6 weeks into treatment. When blood samples were assessed, the median T cell count was about 140,000.

The data were produced by immunoSEQ multiplex PCR, yet TCRdb's version contains in-frame clones alone and is incomplete. The table includes 60,000 to 85,000 clones, roughly 87% detected once. V gave up 6 bases and J gave up 5 bases; unmatched junction bases: 9. CDR1 is SGHRS and CDR2 is YFSETQ in the germline V gene. CDR3 length equals 14 residues. Each patient contributed between 1 and 8 total time points of blood mononuclear cells, pretreatment and during treatment. This TCR was sampled from a woman in her 70s with urothelial cancer. This sequence joins TRBV5-1 and TRBJ2-7; 9 nucleotides line up with TRBD1. Sequences were derived from PBMCs, sampled around atezolizumab (anti-PD-L1) treatment. CDR3 sequence reads: CASTATGGLDEQYF. The CDR3 DNA follows: TGCGCCAGCACCGCGACAGGGGGGTTGGACGAGCAGTACTTC.